These 5 T cell receptor beta chains were all obtained from the same sample, sequenced in a study of cytomegalovirus exposure and HLA in healthy donors (dated by TCRdb to the late 2010s). Libraries were made using the immunoSEQ multiplex PCR assay. For the multiplex PCR, a mixture combining 60 forward primers for TCR Vbeta segments and 13 reverse primers for TCR Jbeta segments was used. TCRdb obtained this table from immuneACCESS and retained in-frame rearrangements with V and J assigned. These tables miss some clones; where compared with another copy, unresolved V genes account for less than half of the shortfall, and the remainder is unexplained. The sample yields some 180,000 clones; 70% to 80% were counted once. The ten biggest clones cover roughly 1.5% of the sample. The sequenced sample was PBMCs. These receptors were obtained from a young man in good health and CMV-seronegative.

A single count supports this clone. This rearrangement joins TRBV7-8 to TRBJ2-3; D is uncertain. Germline loops: CDR1 SGHVS, CDR2 FQNEAQ. This CDR3 comprises 12 residues. The V end was cut by 5 bases, the J end by 4 bases, with 7 bases between. The CDR3 DNA is TGTGCCAGCAGCGCGCGTCCAGATACGCAGTATTTT. Translated: CASSARPDTQYF.

J is TRBJ1-1 and V is TRBV5-5; maybe TRBD1 (5 bases). This CDR3 is 14 amino acids long. The V gene lost 3 bases and the J gene lost 1 base, with 10 bases spanning the gap. Germline V gives CDR1 SGHKS, CDR2 YYEKEE (reference sequence). For the CDR3, the DNA is TGTGCCAGCAGCTCCCAAGACAGGAACACTGAAGCTTTCTTT. Translating gives CASSSQDRNTEAFF.

This clone was found once. The chain couples TRBV4-2 to TRBJ1-1; a possible D gene is TRBD1 (6 bases). V lost 1 base to trimming and J lost 5 bases, with 8 bases between them. Germline V gene lookup returns CDR1 LGHNA and CDR2 YNFKEQ. The CDR3 has 13 residues. CDR3 sequence: CASSQVQGTEAFF. As DNA, the CDR3 is TGTGCCAGCAGCCAAGTGCAGGGGACTGAAGCTTTCTTT.

The chain couples TRBV4-3 to TRBJ2-2, with 8 bases lining up with TRBD1. Germline V lookup: CDR1 LGHNA, CDR2 YSLEER. V dropped 0 bases and J dropped 1; count of bases not matched to a gene: 4. The CDR3 has 17 amino acids. CDR3 loop: CASSQEEGQGNTGELFF. The CDR3 nucleotides read TGCGCCAGCAGCCAAGAGGAAGGACAGGGGAACACCGGGGAGCTGTTTTTT.

This clone has just one count. This chain joins TRBV7-9 and TRBJ2-7; the match to TRBD2 covers 9 bases. V lost 5 bases to trimming and J lost 0 bases; unmatched junction nucleotides: 14. This CDR3 contains 18 residues. Per germline, CDR1 SEHNR and CDR2 FQNEAQ (reference sequence). The CDR3 nucleotides are TGTGCCAGCAGCCCCCTAGCGGGATCCACACCAAGCTCCTACGAGCAGTACTTC. Residues: CASSPLAGSTPSSYEQYF.